The present T cell receptor (beta chain) was sequenced within a study of T-cell memory formation after mild COVID-19 listed by TCRdb under 2021. At the level of the whole study: Most TCR sequence clusters were specific to one of the two donors. In a couple of donors, T-cell clones that expanded and contracted after mild COVID-19 were followed by sequencing TCRalpha and TCRbeta repertoires longitudinally. Two young, previously healthy adult volunteers, one female and one male, were included in the cohort. The investigation overall reported the following: Contracting CD4+ clones appeared mostly in the CM and EM memory subsets, whereas CD8+ clones were enriched in EMRA. Clones that contracted from day 15 to 85 showed balanced CD4/CD8 phenotypes, whereas a second wave of clones that expanded from day 15 to 37 leaned towards CD4+. SARS-CoV-2 specificity was not confirmed for the second-wave clones peaking on day 37. Only a couple of mild cases were covered by the study, and larger cohorts that include severe cases with pre-infection samples were considered necessary. Some responding clones were detected in pre-infection memory, suggesting pre-existing cross-reactive memory T cells joined the SARS-CoV-2 response.

Including the terminal cysteine and phenylalanine, the CDR3 comprises 14 residues. The sequence is cut down to CDR3 DNA, 42 bases in frame from base 1. CDR1 and CDR2 were assigned from the germline V gene as MNHEY and SVGAGI. The germline ends are 12 bases apart after V is trimmed by 8 bases and J by 1 base. Sequencer: Illumina NovaSeq 6000. cDNA libraries for TCRalpha and TCRbeta were prepared by 5'RACE using constant-segment primers, with sample barcodes and unique molecular identifiers added. RNA was extracted from every sample with Trizol reagent. Libraries were amplified in two PCR steps, with a second sample barcode and Illumina TruSeq adapters added in the second step. Sequencing of the libraries was done on an Illumina NovaSeq, producing 2 x 150 bp paired-end reads. The authors' analysis ran thus. The reads were demultiplexed and collapsed into UMI-guided consensus sequences using migec v1.2.7. Using mixcr v2.1.11, the UMI consensuses were aligned to TRA and TRB V and J templates and assembled into clonotypes. Expanded or contracted clonotypes were those called significant by both edgeR and NoisET, with noise models trained on biological replicates. For edgeR calls, the thresholds were a false discovery rate-adjusted p below 0.01 and a log2 fold-change of 1. PCA with hierarchical clustering of max-normalized trajectories of the 1000 most abundant clonotypes was used as exploratory dynamics analysis. The CD4 or CD8 phenotype of responding clones was assigned using the separately sequenced CD4+ and CD8+ repertoires. The raw public reads went through TCRdb reprocessing: fastp at Q25, MiXCR clone calling, in-frame beta chains kept. Rows merge per CDR3 protein into single entries with the most common DNA and genes. These V and J calls originate from TCRdb's pipeline instead of the authors' own analysis. For this sample the table gives hundreds of thousands of distinct CDR3 sequences, of which roughly 14% were detected only once. The biggest ten clones account for roughly a fifth of the sample.

The sample holds many counts of this clonotype. What this receptor recognizes is not known. It has no much larger one-base neighbor in the sample; base qualities were not kept. Ficoll-Paque density gradient centrifugation was the method used to isolate PBMCs. Source material: PBMCs or a T cell subset sorted from them (not recorded which). The clonotype comes from a man between 18 and 29 years old who had mild COVID-19 (a few samples of this study predate the infection). The sample titles of this study are shuffled in the database, so cell type and time point are left out; the donor was told from shared clones. Recombination linked TRBV6-5 to TRBJ2-1; the D call could be TRBD1 or TRBD2, with each sharing 5 bases. The CDR3 loop reads CASGRDASYNEQFF. The sequenced DNA is TGTGCCAGCGGTCGGGACGCTTCCTACAATGAGCAGTTCTTC.